This T cell receptor beta chain was identified during a study of OX40 agonist ivuxolimab in advanced cancers. V lost 3 bases and J lost 1, with 6 bases in between. The CDR3 runs to 13 residues. Germline values: CDR1 SSHAT, CDR2 FNYEAQ (reference sequence). Assay used: immunoSEQ multiplex PCR; TCRdb lists only in-frame clones, some missing. The sample includes around 80,000 clones, about 88% seen only once; the top ten take 0.99%. The source is an adult with an advanced solid tumor such as melanoma, head and neck, liver or kidney cancer. The rearrangement uses TRBV7-7 and TRBJ1-1; D unresolved. The sequenced sample was CD4+ or CD8+ T cells sorted from blood, obtained in a trial of the OX40 agonist ivuxolimab. CDR3 sequence (DNA): TGTGCCAGCAGCTTTAACGGGAACACTGAAGCTTTCTTT. Its translation: CASSFNGNTEAFF.